Shown below are 15 T cell receptor beta chains from a single sample sequenced in a study of early T cells in non-severe SARS-CoV-2 infection. TCRdb re-analysed the 5' RACE reads in MiXCR, keeping a single row per CDR3 protein. The sample holds about 37,000 distinct CDR3 sequences; 5.8% are singletons and the top ten take roughly 24%. The sequenced sample was whole blood. The receptors shown here come from an adult who was a healthcare worker with PCR-confirmed SARS-CoV-2 infection or an uninfected control (not recorded which).

This clonotype has more than one count but fewer than ten. The chain combines TRBV5-1 with TRBJ2-7; TRBD1 or TRBD2 may be the D gene (6 bases each). CDR3 length: 15 amino acids. Germline V gives CDR1 SGHRS, CDR2 YFSETQ. Trimming cost V 0 bases and J 3 bases, with 13 bases left between them. The CDR3 reads CASSLVPGEDYEQYF. In nucleotides, the CDR3 is TGCGCCAGCAGCTTGGTACCAGGGGAGGACTACGAGCAGTACTTC.

This clonotype was seen ten or more times. V gene TRBV7-6 combines with J gene TRBJ1-1; D may be TRBD1 (6 bases). The CDR3 has 15 amino acids. V lost 6 bases to trimming and J lost 4 bases, with 18 bases between them. Germline CDR1 and CDR2: SGHVS and FNYEAQ. CDR3 loop: CASSAAGGAGTEAFF. CDR3 DNA sequence: TGTGCCAGCAGTGCCGCGGGGGGGGCAGGCACTGAAGCTTTCTTT. Filled out from reference TRBV7-6 and TRBJ1-1, the complete variable domain reads GAGVSQSPRYKVTKRGQDVALRCDPISGHVSLYWYRQALGQGPEFLTYFNYEAQQDKSGLPNDRFSAERPEGSISTLTIQRTEQRDSAMYRCASSAAGGAGTEAFFGQGTRLTVV.

This clonotype was recorded at least ten times. The rearrangement links TRBV5-1 to TRBJ2-2, with D possibly being TRBD1 (6 bases). Germline CDR1 reads SGHRS; CDR2 reads YFSETQ. This CDR3 comprises 17 residues. Trimming removed 4 bases from V and 5 bases from J, with 21 bases in between. CDR3 in DNA: TGCGCCAGCAGCCCCGGGACACCAACCCCGAGGACCGGGGAGCTGTTTTTT. Translation gives CASSPGTPTPRTGELFF.

This clonotype was seen at least ten times. V and J are TRBV19 and TRBJ2-6; 7 positions agree with TRBD1. The trim removed 4 bases at V and 1 base at J, leaving 4 bases unmatched. Germline CDR1 and CDR2: LNHDA and SQIVND (reference sequence). The CDR3 covers 16 residues. The CDR3 nucleotides read TGTGCCAGTAGTAGGGACAGCCGATCTGGGGCCAACGTCCTGACTTTC. Translated: CASSRDSRSGANVLTF.

Ten or more counts support this clonotype. The V call is TRBV14, the J call TRBJ2-1; D might be TRBD1 (5 bases). The CDR3 has 14 amino acids. Germline loops: CDR1 SGHDN, CDR2 FVKESK. V was shortened by 2 bases and J by 6 bases, with 11 bases between the two germline ends. The CDR3, as DNA: TGTGCCAGCAGCCAATTTACAGGCCCCAATGAGCAGTTCTTC. Amino acids: CASSQFTGPNEQFF.

Many counts were recorded for this clonotype. This chain connects TRBV6-2 or TRBV6-3 to TRBJ1-2; no clear D. V lost 0 bases, J lost 8 bases, and 10 bases lay in between. This CDR3 spans 13 amino acids. From germline, CDR1 is MNHEY and CDR2 SVGEGT. CDR3 bases: TGTGCCAGCAGTTACTCGATCGCGGGCGGCTACACCTTC. The encoded protein is CASSYSIAGGYTF.

This clonotype was seen at least ten times. The V gene is TRBV5-1, the J gene TRBJ2-2, with D tentatively TRBD1 (5 bases). The V end was cut by 4 bases, the J end by 7 bases, with 17 bases between. Germline V gene sequence: CDR1 SGHRS, CDR2 YFSETQ. This CDR3 spans 15 amino acids. In DNA, the CDR3 is TGCGCCAGCAGCCCGGTGGGGCCGAGGATCGGGGAGCTGTTTTTT. Its translation: CASSPVGPRIGELFF. Combining the CDR3 with reference TRBV5-1 and TRBJ2-2 gives the whole variable domain KAGVTQTPRYLIKTRGQQVTLSCSPISGHRSVSWYQQTPGQGLQFLFEYFSETQRNKGNFPGRFSGRQFSNSRSEMNVSTLELGDSALYLCASSPVGPRIGELFFGEGSRLTVL.

This clonotype has ten or more counts. DNA of the CDR3: TGTGCCAGTTGGGGAGGGGGCTCCTACAATGAGCAGTTCTTC. Encoded protein: CASWGGGSYNEQFF. The chain couples TRBV19 to TRBJ2-1, with D perhaps TRBD2 (7 bases). The CDR3 consists of 14 residues. Germline V CDR1 and CDR2: LNHDA, SQIVND (reference sequence). V lost 8 bases and J lost 0, with 11 bases in between.

This clonotype was seen repeatedly, ten times or more. The chain employs TRBV12-3 or TRBV12-4 and TRBJ2-7, with D perhaps assigned TRBD1 or TRBD2 (6 bases each). V gave up 2 bases and J gave up 2 bases, with 16 bases separating them. This CDR3 is built from 16 residues. CDR3 in amino acids: CASSLRGGTLAYEQYF. The CDR3 region has the DNA TGTGCCAGCAGTTTAAGGGGCGGGACACTCGCCTACGAGCAGTACTTC.

This clonotype was observed many times. The V call is TRBV10-3, the J call TRBJ2-5, with D possibly being TRBD2 (6 bases). V lost 6 bases to trimming and J lost 4 bases, with 12 bases between them. The CDR3 contains 13 residues. Looked up from germline, CDR1 is ENHRY and CDR2 is SYGVKD. The CDR3 DNA sequence: TGTGCCATCAGCCCGGGGGAAGTAGAGACCCAGTACTTC. Residues: CAISPGEVETQYF.

This clonotype was counted many times. The genes are TRBV5-6 and TRBJ2-7; D gene uncertain. Deletions cut 5 bases from V and 3 bases from J, with 9 bases between. Germline V lookup: CDR1 SGHDT, CDR2 YYEEEE. The CDR3 is made up of 12 amino acids. For the CDR3, the DNA is TGTGCCAGCAGTCTGGAATTCTACGAGCAGTACTTC. Translated: CASSLEFYEQYF.

J is TRBJ1-1 and V is TRBV2; no firm D call. The CDR3 length is 11 residues. V lost 6 bases, J lost 3 bases, and 5 bases lay in between. Germline V gene data show CDR1 as SNHLY and CDR2 as FYNNEI. In DNA, the CDR3 is TGTGCCAGCAGCCCGGACACTGAAGCTTTCTTT. Amino acid sequence: CASSPDTEAFF. Variable domain in full (rest from reference TRBV2 and TRBJ1-1): EPEVTQTPSHQVTQMGQEVILRCVPISNHLYFYWYRQILGQKVEFLVSFYNNEISEKSEIFDDQFSVERPDGSNFTLKIRSTKLEDSAMYFCASSPDTEAFFGQGTRLTVV.

This clonotype was found many times. The V call is TRBV3-1, the J call TRBJ2-5; perhaps TRBD1 as D (6 bases). Trimming shortened V by 1 base and J by 5 bases, and 26 bases separated the two germline ends. CDR1 and CDR2 from the germline V gene are LGHDT and YNNKEL (reference sequence). The CDR3 is 19 amino acids. The CDR3 region is CASSQGQVRGRIIGETQYF. DNA for the CDR3: TGTGCCAGCAGCCAAGGACAGGTCCGAGGCCGAATCATAGGGGAGACCCAGTACTTC.

In this sample, this clonotype turned up many times. CDR3 DNA sequence: TGTGCCAGCAGTTTGACGAACACTGAAGCTTTCTTT. Translating it yields CASSLTNTEAFF. The rearrangement joins TRBV12-3 or TRBV12-4 to TRBJ1-1, with unresolved D. The CDR3 is 12 residues long. Deletions cut 3 bases from V and 1 base from J, with 3 bases between.

This clonotype was counted ten times or more. This rearrangement joins TRBV7-8 to TRBJ2-7; 7 bases match TRBD1. This CDR3 region has 15 residues. Looked up from germline, CDR1 is SGHVS and CDR2 is FQNEAQ. V gave up 5 bases and J gave up 3 bases; unmatched junction bases: 10. The CDR3 region is CASSAQDRAHYEQYF. Here the CDR3 DNA reads TGTGCCAGCAGCGCCCAAGACAGGGCCCACTACGAGCAGTACTTC.